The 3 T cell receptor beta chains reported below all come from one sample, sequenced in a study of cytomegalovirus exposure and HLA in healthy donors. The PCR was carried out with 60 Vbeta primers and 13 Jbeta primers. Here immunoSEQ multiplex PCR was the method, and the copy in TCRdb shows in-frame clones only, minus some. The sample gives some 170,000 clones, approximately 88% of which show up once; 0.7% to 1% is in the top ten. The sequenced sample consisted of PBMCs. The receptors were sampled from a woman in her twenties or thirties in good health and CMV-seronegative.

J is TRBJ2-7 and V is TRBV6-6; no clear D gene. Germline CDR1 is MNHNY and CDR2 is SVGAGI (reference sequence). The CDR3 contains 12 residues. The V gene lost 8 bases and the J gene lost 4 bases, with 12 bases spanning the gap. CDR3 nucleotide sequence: TGTGCCAGCTCCAAATACTTTTACGAGCAGTACTTC. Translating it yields CASSKYFYEQYF.

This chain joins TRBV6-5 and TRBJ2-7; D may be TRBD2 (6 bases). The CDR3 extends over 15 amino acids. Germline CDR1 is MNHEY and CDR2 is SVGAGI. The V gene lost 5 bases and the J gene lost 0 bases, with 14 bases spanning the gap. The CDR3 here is CASSPLRGSSYEQYF. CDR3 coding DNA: TGTGCCAGCAGTCCCCTACGGGGGAGCTCCTACGAGCAGTACTTC.

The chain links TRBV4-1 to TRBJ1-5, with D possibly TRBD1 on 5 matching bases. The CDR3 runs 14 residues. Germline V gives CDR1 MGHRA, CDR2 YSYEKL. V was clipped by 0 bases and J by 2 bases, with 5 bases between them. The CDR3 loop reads CASSQEQGNQPQHF. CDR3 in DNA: TGCGCCAGCAGCCAAGAACAGGGCAATCAGCCCCAGCATTTT.